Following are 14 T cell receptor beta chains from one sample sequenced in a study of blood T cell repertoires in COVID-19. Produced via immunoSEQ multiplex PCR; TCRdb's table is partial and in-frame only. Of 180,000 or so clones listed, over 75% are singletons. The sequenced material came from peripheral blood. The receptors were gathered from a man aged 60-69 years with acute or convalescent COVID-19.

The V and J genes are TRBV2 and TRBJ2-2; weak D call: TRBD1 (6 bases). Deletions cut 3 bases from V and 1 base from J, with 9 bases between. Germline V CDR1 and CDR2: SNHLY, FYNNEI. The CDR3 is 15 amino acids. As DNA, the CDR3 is TGTGCCAGCAGTGACAGGGGATGGAACACCGGGGAGCTGTTTTTT. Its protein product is CASSDRGWNTGELFF.

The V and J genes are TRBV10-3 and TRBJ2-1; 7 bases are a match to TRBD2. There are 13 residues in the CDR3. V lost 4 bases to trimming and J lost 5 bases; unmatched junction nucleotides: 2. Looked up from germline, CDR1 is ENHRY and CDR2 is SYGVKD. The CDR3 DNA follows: TGTGCCATCAGTGGGCTAGCGGACAATGAGCAGTTCTTC. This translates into CAISGLADNEQFF.

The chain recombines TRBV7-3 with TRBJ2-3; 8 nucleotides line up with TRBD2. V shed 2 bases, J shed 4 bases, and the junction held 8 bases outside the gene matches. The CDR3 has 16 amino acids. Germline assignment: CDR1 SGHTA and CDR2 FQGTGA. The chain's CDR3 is CASSLGSGSKADTQYF. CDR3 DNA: TGTGCCAGCAGCTTAGGGAGCGGGAGCAAGGCAGATACGCAGTATTTT.

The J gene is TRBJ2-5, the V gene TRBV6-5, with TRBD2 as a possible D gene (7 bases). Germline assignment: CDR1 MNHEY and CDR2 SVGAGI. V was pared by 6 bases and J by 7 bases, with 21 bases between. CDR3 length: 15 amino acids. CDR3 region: CASSPLGGGDRTQYF. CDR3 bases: TGTGCCAGCAGCCCCTTGGGAGGGGGGGATCGGACCCAGTACTTC.

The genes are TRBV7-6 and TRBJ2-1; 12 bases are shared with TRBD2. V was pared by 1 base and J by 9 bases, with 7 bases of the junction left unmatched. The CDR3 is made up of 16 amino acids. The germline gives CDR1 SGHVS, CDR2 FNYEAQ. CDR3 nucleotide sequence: TGTGCCAGCAGCTTAGAAAGTACTAGCGGGAGGAGTGAGCAGTTCTTC. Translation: CASSLESTSGRSEQFF.

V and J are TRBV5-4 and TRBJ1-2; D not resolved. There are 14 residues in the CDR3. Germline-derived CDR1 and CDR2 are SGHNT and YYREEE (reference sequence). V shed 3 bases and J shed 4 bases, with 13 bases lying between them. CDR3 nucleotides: TGTGCCAGCAGCTACGACTTGCCGGGCTATGGCTACACCTTC. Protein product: CASSYDLPGYGYTF.

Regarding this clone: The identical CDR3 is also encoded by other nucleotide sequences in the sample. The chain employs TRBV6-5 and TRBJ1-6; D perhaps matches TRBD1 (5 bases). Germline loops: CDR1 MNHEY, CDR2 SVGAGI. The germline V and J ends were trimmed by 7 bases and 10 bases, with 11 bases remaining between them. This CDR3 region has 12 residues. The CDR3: CASTQGGSPLHF. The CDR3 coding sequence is TGTGCCAGCACGCAGGGAGGCTCACCCCTCCACTTT.

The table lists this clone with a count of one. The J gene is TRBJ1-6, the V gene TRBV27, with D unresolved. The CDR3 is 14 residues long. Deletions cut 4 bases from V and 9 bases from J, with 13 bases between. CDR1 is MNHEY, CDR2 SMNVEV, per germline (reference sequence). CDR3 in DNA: TGTGCCAGCAGTTACGGACGGGAGGGTTCACCCCTCCACTTT. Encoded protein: CASSYGREGSPLHF.

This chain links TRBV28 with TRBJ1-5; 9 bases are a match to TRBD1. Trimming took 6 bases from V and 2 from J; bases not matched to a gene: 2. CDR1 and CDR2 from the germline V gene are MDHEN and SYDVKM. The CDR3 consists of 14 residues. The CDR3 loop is CASSWDRGNQPQHF. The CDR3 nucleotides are TGTGCCAGCAGCTGGGACAGGGGCAATCAGCCCCAGCATTTT. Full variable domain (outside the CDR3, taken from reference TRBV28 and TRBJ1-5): DVKVTQSSRYLVKRTGEKVFLECVQDMDHENMFWYRQDPGLGLRLIYFSYDVKMKEKGDIPEGYSVSREKKERFSLILESASTNQTSMYLCASSWDRGNQPQHFGDGTRLSIL.

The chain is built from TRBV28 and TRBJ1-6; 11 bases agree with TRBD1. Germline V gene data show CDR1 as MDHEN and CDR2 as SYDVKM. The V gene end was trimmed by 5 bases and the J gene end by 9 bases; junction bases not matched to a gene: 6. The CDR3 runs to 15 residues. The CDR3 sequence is CASSPGTGGLSPLHF. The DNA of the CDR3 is TGTGCCAGCAGTCCCGGGACAGGGGGACTTTCACCCCTCCACTTT.

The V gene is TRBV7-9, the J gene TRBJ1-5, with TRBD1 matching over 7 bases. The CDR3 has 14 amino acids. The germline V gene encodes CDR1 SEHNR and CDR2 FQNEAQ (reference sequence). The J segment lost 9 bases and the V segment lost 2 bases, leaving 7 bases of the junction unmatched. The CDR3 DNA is TGTGCCAGCAGCTTACTGTTGCAGGGGGGGCCCCAGCATTTT. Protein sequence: CASSLLLQGGPQHF.

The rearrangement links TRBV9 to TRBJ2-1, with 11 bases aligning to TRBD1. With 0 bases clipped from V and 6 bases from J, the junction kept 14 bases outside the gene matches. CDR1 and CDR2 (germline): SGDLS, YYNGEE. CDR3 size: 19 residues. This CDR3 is CASSVALRGTGGMGNEQFF. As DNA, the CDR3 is TGTGCCAGCAGCGTAGCTCTAAGGGGGACAGGGGGTATGGGCAATGAGCAGTTCTTC.

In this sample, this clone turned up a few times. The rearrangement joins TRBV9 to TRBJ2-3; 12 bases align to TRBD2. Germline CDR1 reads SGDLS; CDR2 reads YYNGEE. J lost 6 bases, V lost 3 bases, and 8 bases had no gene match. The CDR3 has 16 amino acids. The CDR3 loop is CASSAALAGGPDTQYF. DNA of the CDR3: TGTGCCAGCAGCGCGGCCCTAGCGGGAGGGCCGGATACGCAGTATTTT.

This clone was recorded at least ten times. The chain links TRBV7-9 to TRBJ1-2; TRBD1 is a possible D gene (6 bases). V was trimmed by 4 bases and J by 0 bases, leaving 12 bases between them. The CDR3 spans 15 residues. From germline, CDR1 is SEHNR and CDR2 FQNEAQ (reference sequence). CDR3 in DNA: TGTGCCAGCAGCTCCCGGGACAAGACTAACTATGGCTACACCTTC. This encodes CASSSRDKTNYGYTF.